This TCR beta chain appears in the sequencing data of a study of T cells in Graves' hyperthyroidism and ophthalmopathy (dated by TCRdb to about 2019). Study-wide context: Peripheral blood samples were taken at initial diagnosis, before any treatment was given. A discovery cohort of about a hundred patients, 43 with Graves' ophthalmopathy and 55 to 60 with stable Graves' hyperthyroidism, was used to find distinguishing TCR V-J signatures. Prospective prediction of ophthalmopathy was tested in an independent validation cohort of fewer than 20 hyperthyroidism patients and roughly 16 patients who later progressed to ophthalmopathy. The approximately 97 discovery patients were randomly divided into training and test sets at a 7:3 ratio. In roughly six Graves' hyperthyroidism patients, the study also compared T-cell repertoires from thyroid tissue with T-cell repertoires from blood. Once sampling was done, hyperthyroidism patients were given methimazole at a starting dose of 30 mg daily, whereas ophthalmopathy patients were given high-dose intravenous methylprednisolone. The paper describes TCR Vbeta CDR3 sequencing of fewer than 150 peripheral blood samples, made up of 43 ophthalmopathy patients, approximately 73 hyperthyroidism patients and 17 progressor patients. General findings and caveats noted by the study authors: A 13 V-J signature model separated ophthalmopathy from stable hyperthyroidism, with around 91% sensitivity and just under 84% specificity in cross-validation and 80%/75% in testing. Most expanded thyroid clonotypes (frequency above 0.001) were also detected in blood, suggesting blood repertoires may reflect thyroid immune responses. In validation, the model predicted progression to ophthalmopathy with 55% to 71% sensitivity and around 72% specificity, a median of approximately 6.7 months before onset. No statistical method was used to fix the sample size in advance, and group allocation was not hidden from the investigators.

The TCR beta CDR3 regions were amplified from the RNA transcripts. A first-round RT-PCR of the TCR CDR3 used the HTBI primer set with the Qiagen OneStep RT-PCR kit. The libraries were constructed in a second round of multiplex PCR and then size-selected and purified. Paired-end sequencing of the libraries was performed with 100 bp reads on an Illumina HiSeq2000. As for the authors' bioinformatics: SOAPnuke was used to process the raw data, removing reads that contained adapters or uncalled bases, had a mean Phred below 15, or lacked an exact match to the constant primer or identifier. COPE v1.2.5 was used to merge the high-quality paired reads, and each unique nucleotide sequence was defined as a clonotype. Clonotypes were aligned to IMGT TRBV, TRBD and TRBJ reference segments using MiTCR v1.1. The analysis included only V-J combinations with a frequency above 0.0001, which together covered over 98% of the repertoires. A TCS score was defined as the ratio of F50 (clonal expansion) to E x V (chaos), with BLOSUM62-based TCRdist applied between CDR3 peptides within each V-J. Welch's t-statistics and random forest reduced 500 to 550 V-J features to about 12, which were used in a naive Bayes classifier (R e1071). TCRdb itself trimmed the public reads at Q25 with fastp, ran MiXCR and retained productive beta chains. Each CDR3 protein appears once, grouped with its most common genes and DNA. These V and J calls rely on TCRdb rather than the paper's analysis. The sample table holds some 490,000 distinct CDR3 sequences, of which approximately 16% were seen once. In total, the top ten clones hold over 25% of the sample.

In the ophthalmopathy patients, disease was moderately to severely active, with a Clinical Activity Score of 3 or more, a NOSPECS grade of 4 or more, and a duration of less than 3 months. The study excluded patients with uncontrolled infections, other autoimmune diseases, pregnancy or lactation. Diagnoses relied on clinical symptoms, serum thyroxine and TRAb, thyroid ultrasound and orbital computed tomography. PBMCs were separated from 10 ml of fresh peripheral blood using Ficoll-Paque density gradient centrifugation. Total RNA was extracted using Trizol reagent, and RNA quality was assessed on an Agilent 2100 Bioanalyzer. This clonotype was detected many times. Its antigen is still unknown. The input lacks base qualities; no much larger clone sits a single base away. What was sequenced was blood. The TCR originated in a woman aged 25 to 39 with Graves' ophthalmopathy.

The nucleotide sequence reads as follows: TGTGCCAGCAGTGCCCCGGACAGGCACACAGATACGCAGTATTTT. This yields the protein CASSAPDRHTDTQYF. The chain was built from TRBV28 and TRBJ2-3, and 7 junctional nucleotides match TRBD1. The V end gives up 5 bases and the J end 2 bases, leaving 7 bases in the junction not matched to a gene. Taken from the germline V gene, the CDR1 and CDR2 loops are MDHEN and SYDVKM. From cysteine to phenylalanine, the CDR3 is 15 amino acids long. Left in the record is the CDR3 DNA by itself, 45 bases read in frame from the first base.